This T cell receptor (beta chain) came from a study of cytomegalovirus exposure and HLA in healthy donors. On the study more broadly: Clustering assigned 81% of the approximately 400 genotyped donors to the Caucasian-associated ancestry cluster. Findings and limits, study-wide: There were some V segments, including TRBV6-2 and TRBV6-3, excluded as indistinguishable. Per a later analysis, HLA-associated TCR beta chains showed more clonal expansion than other, equally common TCR beta chains.

As concerns this clone: The antigen remains undetermined.

The CDR3 runs 15 residues. Germline loops: CDR1 SGHRS, CDR2 YFSETQ. Trimming took 0 bases from V and 8 from J, leaving 14 bases between them. 60 Vbeta and 13 Jbeta primers were used in PCR. In the authors' workflow: Later analysis identified tens of millions of unique TCR beta chains, approximately 11 million shared. Sequencing used immunoSEQ multiplex PCR; TCRdb keeps in-frame clones, though not all of them. The D gene and trimming were derived from the DNA, and the V and J assignments and clone size from that table. The profile shows under 50,000 clones, about nine tenths of them singletons. Source material: PBMCs. The chain has TRBV5-1 and TRBJ1-4; D remains ambiguous. This TCR was recovered from a woman in her thirties or forties in good health and CMV-seropositive. The CDR3 DNA follows: TGCGCCAGCAGCTTGGGAAGTGGGGAGGGCGAAAAACTGTTTTTT. Protein product: CASSLGSGEGEKLFF.